This TCR beta chain was captured in a study of neoadjuvant nivolumab and ipilimumab in lung cancer. For the study at large: The combination arm added day-1 ipilimumab 1 mg/kg to nivolumab 3 mg/kg on days 1, 15, 29. The study, taken as a whole, reports: Only a single major-pathologic-response sample was available for clonality analysis. Blood richness before therapy tracked richness in tumors resected after neoadjuvant therapy.

In regard to this clone: The target antigen is unknown.

Libraries were prepared by immunoSEQ multiplex PCR; TCRdb keeps only in-frame clonotypes and omits some of them. The sample contains 7,500 to 9,000 clones, around 79% of which appear only once. The CDR3 has 16 residues. The germline CDR1 and CDR2 sequences are WSHSY and SAAADI. Trimming pared 10 bases from V and 0 bases from J, leaving 22 bases between. The sequence derives from an adult with non-small cell lung cancer. The sample in question was adjacent normal lung tissue, obtained after neoadjuvant nivolumab, alone or with ipilimumab, at or shortly before surgery. This sequence joins TRBV10-2 and TRBJ2-7; the D gene could be TRBD1 or TRBD2 (6 bases each). The CDR3, as DNA: TGCGCCACCCGGCGGGGACAAAATACGGTCTCCTACGAGCAGTACTTC. Residues: CATRRGQNTVSYEQYF.